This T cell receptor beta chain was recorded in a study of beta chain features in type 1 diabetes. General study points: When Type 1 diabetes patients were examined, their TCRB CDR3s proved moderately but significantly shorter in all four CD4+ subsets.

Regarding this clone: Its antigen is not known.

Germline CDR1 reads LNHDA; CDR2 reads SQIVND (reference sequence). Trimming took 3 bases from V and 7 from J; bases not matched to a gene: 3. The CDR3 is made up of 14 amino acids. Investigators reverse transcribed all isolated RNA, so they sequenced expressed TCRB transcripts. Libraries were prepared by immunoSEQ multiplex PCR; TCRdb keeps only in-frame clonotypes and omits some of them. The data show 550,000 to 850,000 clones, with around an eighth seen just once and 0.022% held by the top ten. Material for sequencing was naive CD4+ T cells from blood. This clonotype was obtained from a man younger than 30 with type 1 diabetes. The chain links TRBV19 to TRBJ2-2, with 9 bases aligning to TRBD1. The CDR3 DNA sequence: TGTGCCAGTAGTATCGGGACAGGGAACGGGGAGCTGTTTTTT. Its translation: CASSIGTGNGELFF.